This T cell receptor (beta chain) was profiled in a study of cytomegalovirus exposure and HLA in healthy donors. Study-wide context: The 100 to 150 validation repertoires and the 666 first-cohort repertoires shared a platform, a later analysis reported. Findings of the study overall: Clusters of TCRs from the first cohort tended to co-occur in the 120 or so validation repertoires (as a later analysis found).

The ends lost 7 bases at V and 1 base at J; junction bases unmatched: 6. The CDR3 sequence is 15 residues long. Per germline, CDR1 SGHVS and CDR2 FQNEAQ. Sequenced by immunoSEQ multiplex PCR; TCRdb stores in-frame clones only, minus some. The repertoire holds about 250,000 clones, with more than 75% as singletons. A remark on this clone: Its antigen is as yet unknown.

The sequenced sample was PBMCs. The receptor was derived from a man aged 18 to 29 in good health and CMV-seropositive. The rearrangement links TRBV7-8 to TRBJ2-1, with 8 bases identical to TRBD2. CDR3 nucleotide sequence: TGTGCCAGCAACAGCGGGAGATCGTCCTACAATGAGCAGTTCTTC. Its translation: CASNSGRSSYNEQFF. The whole variable domain, filled in from reference TRBV7-8 and TRBJ2-1, reads GAGVSQSPRYKVAKRGQDVALRCDPISGHVSLFWYQQALGQGPEFLTYFQNEAQLDKSGLPSDRFFAERPEGSVSTLKIQRTQQEDSAVYLCASNSGRSSYNEQFFGPGTRLTVL.